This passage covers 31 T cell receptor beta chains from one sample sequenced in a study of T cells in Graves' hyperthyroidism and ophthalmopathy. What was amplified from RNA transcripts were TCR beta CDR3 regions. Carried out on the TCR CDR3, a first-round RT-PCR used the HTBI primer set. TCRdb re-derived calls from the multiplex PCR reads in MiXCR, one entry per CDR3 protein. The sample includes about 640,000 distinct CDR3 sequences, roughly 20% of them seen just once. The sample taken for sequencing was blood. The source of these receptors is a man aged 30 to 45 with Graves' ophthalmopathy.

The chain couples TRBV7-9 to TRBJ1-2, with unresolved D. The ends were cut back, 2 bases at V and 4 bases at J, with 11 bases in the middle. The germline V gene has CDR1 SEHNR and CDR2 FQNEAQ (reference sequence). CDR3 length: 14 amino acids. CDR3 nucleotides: TGTGCCAGCAGCTTAAACAGTTACTCCTATGGCTACACCTTC. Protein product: CASSLNSYSYGYTF.

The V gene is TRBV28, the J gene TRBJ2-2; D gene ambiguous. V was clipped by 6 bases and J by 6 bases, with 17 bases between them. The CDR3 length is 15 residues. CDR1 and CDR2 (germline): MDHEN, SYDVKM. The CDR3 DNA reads TGTGCCAGCAGCGGACCCAAGTCGTGGGCCGGGGAGCTGTTTTTT. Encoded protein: CASSGPKSWAGELFF.

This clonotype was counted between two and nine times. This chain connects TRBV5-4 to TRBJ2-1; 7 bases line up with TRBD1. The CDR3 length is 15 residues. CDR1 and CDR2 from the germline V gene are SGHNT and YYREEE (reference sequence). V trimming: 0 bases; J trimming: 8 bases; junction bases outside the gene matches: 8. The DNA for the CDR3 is TGTGCCAGCAGCTTGGGACGGGACAGAGACGATGAGCAGTTCTTC. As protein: CASSLGRDRDDEQFF.

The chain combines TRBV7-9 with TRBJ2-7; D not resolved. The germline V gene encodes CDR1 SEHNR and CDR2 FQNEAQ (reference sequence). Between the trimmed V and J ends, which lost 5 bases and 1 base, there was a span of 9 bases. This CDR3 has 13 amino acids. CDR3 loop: CASSTRASYEQYF. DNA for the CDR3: TGTGCCAGCAGCACCCGGGCATCCTACGAGCAGTACTTC.

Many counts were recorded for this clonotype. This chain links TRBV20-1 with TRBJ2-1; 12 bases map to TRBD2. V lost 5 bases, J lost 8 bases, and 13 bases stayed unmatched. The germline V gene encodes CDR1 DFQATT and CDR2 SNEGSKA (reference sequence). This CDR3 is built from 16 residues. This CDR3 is CSAPETSGSTFYEQFF. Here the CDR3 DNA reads TGCAGTGCTCCTGAGACTAGCGGGAGTACTTTTTATGAGCAGTTCTTC.

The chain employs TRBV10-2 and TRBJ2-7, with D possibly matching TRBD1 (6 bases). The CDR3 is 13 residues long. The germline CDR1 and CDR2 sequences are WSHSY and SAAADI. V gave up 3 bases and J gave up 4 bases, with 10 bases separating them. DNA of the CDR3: TGCGCCAGCAGTGAAACAGGGCCTTACGAGCAGTACTTC. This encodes CASSETGPYEQYF.

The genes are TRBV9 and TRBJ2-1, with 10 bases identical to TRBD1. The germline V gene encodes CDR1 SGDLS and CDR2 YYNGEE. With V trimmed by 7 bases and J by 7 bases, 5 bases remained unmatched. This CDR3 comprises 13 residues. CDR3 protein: CASGQGVKNEQFF. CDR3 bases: TGTGCCAGCGGACAGGGGGTCAAAAATGAGCAGTTCTTC.

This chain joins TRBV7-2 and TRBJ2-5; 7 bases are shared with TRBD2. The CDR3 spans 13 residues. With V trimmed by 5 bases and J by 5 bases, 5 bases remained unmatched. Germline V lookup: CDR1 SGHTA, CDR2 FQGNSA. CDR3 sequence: CASSVRSGETQYF. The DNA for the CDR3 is TGTGCCAGCAGCGTGCGTAGCGGGGAGACCCAGTACTTC. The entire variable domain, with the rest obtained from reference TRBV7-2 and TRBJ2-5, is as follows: GAGVSQSPSNKVTEKGKDVELRCDPISGHTALYWYRQSLGQGLEFLIYFQGNSAPDKSGLPSDRFSAERTGGSVSTLTIQRTQQEDSAVYLCASSVRSGETQYFGPGTRLLVL.

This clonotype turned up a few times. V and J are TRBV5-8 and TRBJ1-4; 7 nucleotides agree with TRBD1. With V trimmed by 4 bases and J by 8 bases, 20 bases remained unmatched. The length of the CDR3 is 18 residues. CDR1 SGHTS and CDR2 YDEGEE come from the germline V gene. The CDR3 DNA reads TGTGCCAGCAGCCGAGGGGGGCAGGGGGTGTTGGCGGGAGAAAAACTGTTTTTT. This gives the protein CASSRGGQGVLAGEKLFF.

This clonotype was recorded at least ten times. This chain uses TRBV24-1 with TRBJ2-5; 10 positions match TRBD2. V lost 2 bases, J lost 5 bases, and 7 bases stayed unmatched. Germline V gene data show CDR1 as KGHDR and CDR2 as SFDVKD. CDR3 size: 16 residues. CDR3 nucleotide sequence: TGTGCCACCAGTGATTCTAGCGGGAGTACGTGGGAGACCCAGTACTTC. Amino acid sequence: CATSDSSGSTWETQYF.

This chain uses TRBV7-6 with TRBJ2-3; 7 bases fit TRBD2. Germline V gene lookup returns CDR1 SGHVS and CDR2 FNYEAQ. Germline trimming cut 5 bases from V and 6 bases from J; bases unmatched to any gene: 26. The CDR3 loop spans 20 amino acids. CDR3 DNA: TGTGCCAGCAGCCCACTCCCGGCGCTAGAGGGCGGGAGACGGGCTGATACGCAGTATTTT. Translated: CASSPLPALEGGRRADTQYF. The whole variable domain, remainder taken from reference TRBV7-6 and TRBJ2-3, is GAGVSQSPRYKVTKRGQDVALRCDPISGHVSLYWYRQALGQGPEFLTYFNYEAQQDKSGLPNDRFSAERPEGSISTLTIQRTEQRDSAMYRCASSPLPALEGGRRADTQYFGPGTRLTVL.

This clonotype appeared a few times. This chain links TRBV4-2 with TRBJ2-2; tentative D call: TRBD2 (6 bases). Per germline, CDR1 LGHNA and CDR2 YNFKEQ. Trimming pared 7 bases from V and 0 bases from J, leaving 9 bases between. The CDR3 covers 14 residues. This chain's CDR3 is CASKRVANTGELFF. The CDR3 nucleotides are TGTGCCAGCAAGCGGGTCGCGAACACCGGGGAGCTGTTTTTT.

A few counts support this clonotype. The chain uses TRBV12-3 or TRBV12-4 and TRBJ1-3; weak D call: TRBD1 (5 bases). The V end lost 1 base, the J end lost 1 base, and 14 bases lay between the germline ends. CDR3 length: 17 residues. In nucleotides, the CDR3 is TGTGCCAGCAGTTTAGTTCGCAGGAAGGGGTCTGGAAACACCATATATTTT. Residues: CASSLVRRKGSGNTIYF.

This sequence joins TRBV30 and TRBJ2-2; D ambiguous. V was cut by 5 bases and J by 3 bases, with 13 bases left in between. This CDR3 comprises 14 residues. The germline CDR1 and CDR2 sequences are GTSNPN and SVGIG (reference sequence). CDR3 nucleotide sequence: TGTGCCTGGGGTGGCACAGCTTACACCGGGGAGCTGTTTTTT. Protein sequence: CAWGGTAYTGELFF.

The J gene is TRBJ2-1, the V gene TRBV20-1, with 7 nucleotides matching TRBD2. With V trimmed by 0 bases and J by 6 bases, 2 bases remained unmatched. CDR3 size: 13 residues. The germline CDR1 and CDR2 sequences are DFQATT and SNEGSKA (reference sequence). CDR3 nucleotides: TGCAGTGCTAGAGATTGGACTAGCAATGAGCAGTTCTTC. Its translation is CSARDWTSNEQFF.

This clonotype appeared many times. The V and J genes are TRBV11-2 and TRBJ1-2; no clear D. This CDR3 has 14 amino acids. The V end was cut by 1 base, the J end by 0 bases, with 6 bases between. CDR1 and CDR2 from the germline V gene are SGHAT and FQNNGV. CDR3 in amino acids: CASSLVTSNYGYTF. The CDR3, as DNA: TGTGCCAGCAGCTTAGTCACTTCTAACTATGGCTACACCTTC.

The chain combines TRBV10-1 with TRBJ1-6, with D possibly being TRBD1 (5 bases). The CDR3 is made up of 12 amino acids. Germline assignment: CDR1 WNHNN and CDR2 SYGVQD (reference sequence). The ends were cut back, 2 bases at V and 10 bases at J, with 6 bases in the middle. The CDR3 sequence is CASSEGDSPLHF. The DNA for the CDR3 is TGCGCCAGCAGTGAGGGGGACTCACCCCTCCACTTT.

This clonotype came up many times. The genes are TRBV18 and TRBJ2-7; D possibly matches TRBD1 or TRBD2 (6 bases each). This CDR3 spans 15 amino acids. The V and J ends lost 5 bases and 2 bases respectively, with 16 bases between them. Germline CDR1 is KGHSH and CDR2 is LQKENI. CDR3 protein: CASSGGGTPAYEQYF. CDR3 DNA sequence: TGTGCCAGCTCAGGTGGCGGGACACCCGCCTACGAGCAGTACTTC.

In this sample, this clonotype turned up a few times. The CDR3 spells CASSLGLAGGGYYNEQFF. CDR3 DNA sequence: TGTGCCAGCAGTTTGGGTCTAGCGGGAGGAGGTTACTACAATGAGCAGTTCTTC. The chain carries TRBV28 and TRBJ2-1; 11 nucleotides line up with TRBD2. The CDR3 runs 18 residues. Germline V lookup: CDR1 MDHEN, CDR2 SYDVKM. The V segment lost 3 bases and the J segment 3 bases; nucleotides outside the gene matches: 10.

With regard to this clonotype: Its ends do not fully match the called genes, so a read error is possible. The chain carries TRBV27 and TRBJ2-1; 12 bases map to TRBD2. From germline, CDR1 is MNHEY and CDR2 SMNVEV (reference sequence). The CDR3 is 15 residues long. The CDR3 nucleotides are TGTGCCAGCAGTTTACTAGCGGGAGGGAAAAATGAGCAGCTCTTC. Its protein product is CASSLLAGGKNEQLF.

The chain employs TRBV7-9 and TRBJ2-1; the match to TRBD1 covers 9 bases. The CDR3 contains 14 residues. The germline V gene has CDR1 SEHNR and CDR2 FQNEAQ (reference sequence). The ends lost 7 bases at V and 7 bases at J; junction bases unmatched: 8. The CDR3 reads CASIPGTGPNEQFF. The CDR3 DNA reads TGTGCCAGCATCCCCGGGACAGGGCCGAATGAGCAGTTCTTC.

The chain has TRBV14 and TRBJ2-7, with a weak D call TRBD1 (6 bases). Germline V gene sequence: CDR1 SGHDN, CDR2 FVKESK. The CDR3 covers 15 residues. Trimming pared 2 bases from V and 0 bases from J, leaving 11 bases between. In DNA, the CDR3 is TGTGCCAGCAGCCAACAGGGGATCCCCTCCTACGAGCAGTACTTC. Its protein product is CASSQQGIPSYEQYF.

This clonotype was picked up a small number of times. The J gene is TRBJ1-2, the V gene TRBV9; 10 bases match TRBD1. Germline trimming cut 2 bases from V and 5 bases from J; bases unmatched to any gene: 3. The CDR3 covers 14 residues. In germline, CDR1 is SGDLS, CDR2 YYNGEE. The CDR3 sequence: CASSVGTGEYGYTF. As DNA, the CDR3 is TGTGCCAGCAGCGTTGGGACAGGGGAATATGGCTACACCTTC. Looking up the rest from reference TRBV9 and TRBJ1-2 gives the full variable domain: DSGVTQTPKHLITATGQRVTLRCSPRSGDLSVYWYQQSLDQGLQFLIQYYNGEERAKGNILERFSAQQFPDLHSELNLSSLELGDSALYFCASSVGTGEYGYTFGSGTRLTVV.

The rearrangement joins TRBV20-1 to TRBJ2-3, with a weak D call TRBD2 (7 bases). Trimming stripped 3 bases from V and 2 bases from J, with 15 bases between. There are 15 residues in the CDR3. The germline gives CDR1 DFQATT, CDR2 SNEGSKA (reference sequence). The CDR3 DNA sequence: TGCAGTGCTAGCGGTCGGGCGGGGGCCACAGATACGCAGTATTTT. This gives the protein CSASGRAGATDTQYF.

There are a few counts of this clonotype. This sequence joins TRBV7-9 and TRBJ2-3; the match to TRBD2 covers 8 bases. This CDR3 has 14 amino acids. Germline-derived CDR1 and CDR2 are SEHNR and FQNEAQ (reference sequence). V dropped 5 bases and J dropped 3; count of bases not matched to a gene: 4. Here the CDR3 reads CASSLTSETDTQYF. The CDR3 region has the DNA TGTGCCAGCAGCCTGACTAGCGAGACAGATACGCAGTATTTT.

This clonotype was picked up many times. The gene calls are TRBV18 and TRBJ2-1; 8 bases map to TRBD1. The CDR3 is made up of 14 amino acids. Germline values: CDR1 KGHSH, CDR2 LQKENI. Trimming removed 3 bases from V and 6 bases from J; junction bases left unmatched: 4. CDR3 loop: CASSPSTGANEQFF. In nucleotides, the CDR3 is TGTGCCAGCTCACCCTCGACAGGGGCCAATGAGCAGTTCTTC. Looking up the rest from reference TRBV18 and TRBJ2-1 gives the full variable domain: NAGVMQNPRHLVRRRGQEARLRCSPMKGHSHVYWYRQLPEEGLKFMVYLQKENIIDESGMPKERFSAEFPKEGPSILRIQQVVRGDSAAYFCASSPSTGANEQFFGPGTRLTVL.

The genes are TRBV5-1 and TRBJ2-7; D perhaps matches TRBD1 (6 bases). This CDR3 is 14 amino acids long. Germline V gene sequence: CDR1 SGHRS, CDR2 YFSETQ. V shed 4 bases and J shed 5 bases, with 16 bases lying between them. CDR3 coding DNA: TGCGCCAGCAGCCTCCGGGACATCGCGCACGAGCAGTACTTC. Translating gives CASSLRDIAHEQYF.

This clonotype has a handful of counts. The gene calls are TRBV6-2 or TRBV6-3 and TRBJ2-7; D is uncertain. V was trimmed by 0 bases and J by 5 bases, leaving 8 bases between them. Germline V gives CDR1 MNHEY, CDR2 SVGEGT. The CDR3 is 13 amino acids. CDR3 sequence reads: CASSYSSYNEQYF. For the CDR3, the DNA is TGTGCCAGCAGTTACTCGTCGTATAACGAGCAGTACTTC.

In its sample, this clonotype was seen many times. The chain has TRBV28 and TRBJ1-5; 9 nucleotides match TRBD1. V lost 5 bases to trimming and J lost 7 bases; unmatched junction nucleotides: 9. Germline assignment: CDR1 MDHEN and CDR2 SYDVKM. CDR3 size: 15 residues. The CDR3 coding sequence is TGTGCCAGCAGTCCGGGACAGGGAATGAACCAGCCCCAGCATTTT. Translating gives CASSPGQGMNQPQHF.

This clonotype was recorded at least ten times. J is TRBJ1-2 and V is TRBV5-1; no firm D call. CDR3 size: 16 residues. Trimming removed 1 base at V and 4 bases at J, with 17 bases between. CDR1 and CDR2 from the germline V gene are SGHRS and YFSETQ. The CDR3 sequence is CASSLLAVYGPYGYTF. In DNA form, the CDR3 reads TGCGCCAGCAGCTTGTTGGCCGTATACGGCCCCTATGGCTACACCTTC.

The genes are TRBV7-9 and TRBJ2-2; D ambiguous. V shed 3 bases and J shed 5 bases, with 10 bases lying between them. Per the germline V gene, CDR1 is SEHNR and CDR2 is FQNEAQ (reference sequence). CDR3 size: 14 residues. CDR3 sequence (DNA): TGTGCCAGCAGCTTTATGTCAGAGACCGGGGAGCTGTTTTTT. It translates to CASSFMSETGELFF. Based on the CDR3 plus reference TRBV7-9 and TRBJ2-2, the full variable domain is DTGVSQNPRHKITKRGQNVTFRCDPISEHNRLYWYRQTLGQGPEFLTYFQNEAQLEKSRLLSDRFSAERPKGSFSTLEIQRTEQGDSAMYLCASSFMSETGELFFGEGSRLTVL.